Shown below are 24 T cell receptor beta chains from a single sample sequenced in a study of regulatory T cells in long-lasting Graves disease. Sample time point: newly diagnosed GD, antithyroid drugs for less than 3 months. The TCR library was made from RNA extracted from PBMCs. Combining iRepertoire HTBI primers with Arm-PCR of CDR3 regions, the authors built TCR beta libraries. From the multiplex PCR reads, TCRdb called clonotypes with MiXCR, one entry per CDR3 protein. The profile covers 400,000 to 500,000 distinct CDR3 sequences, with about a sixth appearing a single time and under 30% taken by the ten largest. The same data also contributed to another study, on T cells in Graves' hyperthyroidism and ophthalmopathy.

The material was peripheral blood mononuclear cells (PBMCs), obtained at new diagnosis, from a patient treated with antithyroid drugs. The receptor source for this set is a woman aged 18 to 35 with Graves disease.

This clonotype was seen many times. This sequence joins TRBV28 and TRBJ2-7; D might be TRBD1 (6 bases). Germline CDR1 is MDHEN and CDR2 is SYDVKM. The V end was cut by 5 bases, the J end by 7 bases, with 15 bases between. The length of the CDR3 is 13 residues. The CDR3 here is CASSLQETGEQYF. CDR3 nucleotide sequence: TGTGCCAGCAGTCTACAGGAAACAGGGGAGCAGTACTTC. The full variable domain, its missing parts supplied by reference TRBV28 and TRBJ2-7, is DVKVTQSSRYLVKRTGEKVFLECVQDMDHENMFWYRQDPGLGLRLIYFSYDVKMKEKGDIPEGYSVSREKKERFSLILESASTNQTSMYLCASSLQETGEQYFGPGTRLTVT.

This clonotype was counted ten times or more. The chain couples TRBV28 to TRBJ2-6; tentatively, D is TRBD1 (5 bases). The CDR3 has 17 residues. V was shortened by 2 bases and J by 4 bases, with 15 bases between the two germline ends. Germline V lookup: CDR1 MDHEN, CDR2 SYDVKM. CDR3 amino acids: CASSLGDSYAGANVLTF. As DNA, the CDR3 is TGTGCCAGCAGTTTAGGAGACAGTTACGCAGGGGCCAACGTCCTGACTTTC.

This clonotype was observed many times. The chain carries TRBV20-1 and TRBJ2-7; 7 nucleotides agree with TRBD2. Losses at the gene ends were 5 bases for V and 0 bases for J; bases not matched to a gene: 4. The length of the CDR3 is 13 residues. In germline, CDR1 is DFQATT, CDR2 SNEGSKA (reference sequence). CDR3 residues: CSAELALSYEQYF. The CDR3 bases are TGCAGTGCTGAACTAGCGCTCTCCTACGAGCAGTACTTC.

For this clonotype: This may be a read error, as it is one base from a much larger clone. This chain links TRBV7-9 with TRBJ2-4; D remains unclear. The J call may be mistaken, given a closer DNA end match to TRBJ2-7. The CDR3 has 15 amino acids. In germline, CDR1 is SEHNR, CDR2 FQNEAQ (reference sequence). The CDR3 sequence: CANRVGLTGSYEQYF. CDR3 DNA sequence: TGTGCCAACAGAGTCGGATTGACTGGCTCCTACGAGCAGTACTTC.

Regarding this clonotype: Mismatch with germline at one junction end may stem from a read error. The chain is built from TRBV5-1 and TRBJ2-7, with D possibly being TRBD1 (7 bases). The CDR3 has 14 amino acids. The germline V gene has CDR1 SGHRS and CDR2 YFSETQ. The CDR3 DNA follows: TGTGCCAGCAGCTGGCAGGGGGGATCTTACGAGCAGTACTTC. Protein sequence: CASSWQGGSYEQYF. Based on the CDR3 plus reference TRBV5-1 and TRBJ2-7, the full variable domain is KAGVTQTPRYLIKTRGQQVTLSCSPISGHRSVSWYQQTPGQGLQFLFEYFSETQRNKGNFPGRFSGRQFSNSRSEMNVSTLELGDSALYLCASSWQGGSYEQYFGPGTRLTVT.

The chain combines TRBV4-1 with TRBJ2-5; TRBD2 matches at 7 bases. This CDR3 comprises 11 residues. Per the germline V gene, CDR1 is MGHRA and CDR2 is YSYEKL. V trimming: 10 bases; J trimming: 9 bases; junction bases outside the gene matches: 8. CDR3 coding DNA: TGCGCCAAGACAGTGGGGGGGTCCCAGTACTTC. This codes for CAKTVGGSQYF.

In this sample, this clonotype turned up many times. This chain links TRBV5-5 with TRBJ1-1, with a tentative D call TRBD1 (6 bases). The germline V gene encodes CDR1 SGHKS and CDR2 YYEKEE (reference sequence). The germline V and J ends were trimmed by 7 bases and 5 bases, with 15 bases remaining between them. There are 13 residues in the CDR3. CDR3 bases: TGTGCCAGCGGGGAACAGGGATTTACTGAAGCTTTCTTT. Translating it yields CASGEQGFTEAFF.

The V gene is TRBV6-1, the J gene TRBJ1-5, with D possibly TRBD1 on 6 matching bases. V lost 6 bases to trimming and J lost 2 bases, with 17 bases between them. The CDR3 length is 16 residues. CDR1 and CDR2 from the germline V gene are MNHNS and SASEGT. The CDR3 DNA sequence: TGTGCCAGCAGCCTCGCAGGGGAGTTTCGCAATCAGCCCCAGCATTTT. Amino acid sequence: CASSLAGEFRNQPQHF.

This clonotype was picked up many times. CDR3 amino acids: CASSPLGGTEQFF. CDR3 nucleotides: TGTGCCAGCAGCCCTCTAGGGGGCACTGAGCAGTTCTTC. The rearrangement uses TRBV3-1 and TRBJ2-1; 7 positions match TRBD1. This CDR3 region has 13 residues. J lost 9 bases, V lost 4 bases, and 6 bases had no gene match. The germline gives CDR1 LGHDT, CDR2 YNNKEL (reference sequence).

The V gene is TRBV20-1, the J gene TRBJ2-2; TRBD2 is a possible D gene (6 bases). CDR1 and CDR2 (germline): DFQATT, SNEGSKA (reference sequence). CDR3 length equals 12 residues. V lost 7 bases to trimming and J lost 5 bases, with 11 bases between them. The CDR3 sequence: CSGFAGTGELFF. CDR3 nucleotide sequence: TGCAGTGGGTTCGCGGGAACCGGGGAGCTGTTTTTT.

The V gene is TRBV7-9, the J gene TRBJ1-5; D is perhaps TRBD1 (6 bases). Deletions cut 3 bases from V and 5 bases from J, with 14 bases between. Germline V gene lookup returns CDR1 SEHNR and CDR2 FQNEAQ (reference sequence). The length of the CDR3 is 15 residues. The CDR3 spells CASSLSRGGDQPQHF. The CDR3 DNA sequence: TGTGCCAGCAGCTTGAGCAGGGGAGGAGATCAGCCCCAGCATTTT.

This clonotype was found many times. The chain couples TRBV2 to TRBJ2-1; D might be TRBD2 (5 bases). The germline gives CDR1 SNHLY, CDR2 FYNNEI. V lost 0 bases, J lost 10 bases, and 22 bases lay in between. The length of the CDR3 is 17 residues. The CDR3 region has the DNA TGTGCCAGCAGTGAAGCGCTAGGGCTAGCAGACTTGGGGGAGCAGTTCTTC. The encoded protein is CASSEALGLADLGEQFF.

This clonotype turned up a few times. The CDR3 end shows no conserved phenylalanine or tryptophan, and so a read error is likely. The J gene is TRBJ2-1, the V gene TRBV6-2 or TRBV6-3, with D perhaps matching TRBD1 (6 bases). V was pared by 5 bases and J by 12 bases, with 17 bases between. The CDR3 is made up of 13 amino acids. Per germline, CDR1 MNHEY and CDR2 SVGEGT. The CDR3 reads CASSERDNLRQFL. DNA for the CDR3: TGTGCCAGCAGTGAAAGGGACAACTTAAGGCAGTTCCTC.

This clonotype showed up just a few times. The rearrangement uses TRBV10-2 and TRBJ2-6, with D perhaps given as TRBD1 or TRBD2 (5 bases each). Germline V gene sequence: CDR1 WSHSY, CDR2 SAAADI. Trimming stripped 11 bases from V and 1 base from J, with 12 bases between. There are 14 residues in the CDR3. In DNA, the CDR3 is TGCGCCGCTCAGAGGGGTTCTGGGGCCAACGTCCTGACTTTC. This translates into CAAQRGSGANVLTF.

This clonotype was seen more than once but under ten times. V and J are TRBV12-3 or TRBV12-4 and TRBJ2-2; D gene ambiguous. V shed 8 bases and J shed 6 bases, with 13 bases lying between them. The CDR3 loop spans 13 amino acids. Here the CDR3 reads CASGVGLSGELFF. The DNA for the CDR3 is TGTGCCAGCGGGGTTGGGTTGTCCGGGGAGCTGTTTTTT.

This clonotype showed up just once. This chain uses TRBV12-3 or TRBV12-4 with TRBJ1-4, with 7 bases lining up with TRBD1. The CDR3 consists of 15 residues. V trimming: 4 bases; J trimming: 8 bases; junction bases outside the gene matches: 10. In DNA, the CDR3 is TGTGCCAGCAGTTCCGACAGGGAAGTACGGGAAAAACTGTTTTTT. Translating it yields CASSSDREVREKLFF.

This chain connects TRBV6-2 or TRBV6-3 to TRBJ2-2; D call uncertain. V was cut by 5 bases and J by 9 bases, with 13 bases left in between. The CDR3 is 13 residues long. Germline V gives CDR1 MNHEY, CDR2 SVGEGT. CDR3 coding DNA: TGTGCCAGCAGTGAAACCGGGTTGTGGGAGCTGTTTTTT. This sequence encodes CASSETGLWELFF.

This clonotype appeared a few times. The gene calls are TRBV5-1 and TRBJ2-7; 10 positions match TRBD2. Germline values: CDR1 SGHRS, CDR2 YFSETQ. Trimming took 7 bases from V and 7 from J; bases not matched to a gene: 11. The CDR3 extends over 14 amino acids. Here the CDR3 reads CASRYLAGADEQYF. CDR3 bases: TGCGCCAGCCGATACCTAGCGGGAGCTGATGAGCAGTACTTC.

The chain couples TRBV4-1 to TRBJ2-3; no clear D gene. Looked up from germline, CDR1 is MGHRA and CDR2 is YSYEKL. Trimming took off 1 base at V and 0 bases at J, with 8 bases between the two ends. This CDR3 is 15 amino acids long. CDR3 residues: CASSQVGSSTDTQYF. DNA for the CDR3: TGCGCCAGCAGCCAAGTCGGCAGCAGCACAGATACGCAGTATTTT.

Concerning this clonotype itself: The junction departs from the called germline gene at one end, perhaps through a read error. CDR3 sequence: CASRYTGEPFF. CDR3 sequence (DNA): TGTGCCAGCAGATATACCGGGGAGCCGTTTTTT. The chain employs TRBV12-3 or TRBV12-4 and TRBJ2-2; weak D call: TRBD2 (5 bases). The CDR3 consists of 11 residues.

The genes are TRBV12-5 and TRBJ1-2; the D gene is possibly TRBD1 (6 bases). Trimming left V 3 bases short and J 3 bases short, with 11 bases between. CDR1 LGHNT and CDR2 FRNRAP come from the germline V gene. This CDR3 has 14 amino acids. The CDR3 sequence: CASGLGGTYYGYTF. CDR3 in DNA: TGTGCTAGTGGTTTAGGGGGGACCTACTATGGCTACACCTTC.

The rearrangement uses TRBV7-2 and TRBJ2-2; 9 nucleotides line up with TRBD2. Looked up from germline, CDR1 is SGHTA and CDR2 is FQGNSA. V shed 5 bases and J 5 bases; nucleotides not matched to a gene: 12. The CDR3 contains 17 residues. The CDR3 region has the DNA TGTGCCAGCAGCCTGGGGCAGGCGGGAGGGATGACCGGGGAGCTGTTTTTT. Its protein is CASSLGQAGGMTGELFF.

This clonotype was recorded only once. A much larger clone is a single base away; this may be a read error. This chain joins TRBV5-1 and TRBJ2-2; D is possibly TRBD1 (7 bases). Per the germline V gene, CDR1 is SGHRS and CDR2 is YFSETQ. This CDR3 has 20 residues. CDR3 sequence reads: CASSSTGVGLPVRGTGGLFF. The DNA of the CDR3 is TGCGCCAGCAGCTCAACAGGGGTAGGGCTCCCCGTACGTGGGACCGGGGGGCTGTTTTTT.

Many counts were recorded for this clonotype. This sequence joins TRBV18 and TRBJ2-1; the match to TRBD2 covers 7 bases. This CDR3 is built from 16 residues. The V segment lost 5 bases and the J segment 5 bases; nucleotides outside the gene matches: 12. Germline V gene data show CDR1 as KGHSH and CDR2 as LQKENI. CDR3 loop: CASSDMAGLPHNEQFF. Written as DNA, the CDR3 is TGTGCCAGCTCAGATATGGCGGGACTACCACACAATGAGCAGTTCTTC.